The 11 T cell receptor beta chains listed next were all sequenced from one sample in a study of cytomegalovirus exposure and HLA in healthy donors. Primers included in the PCR were 60 Vbeta and 13 Jbeta primers. The data were produced by immunoSEQ multiplex PCR, yet TCRdb's version contains in-frame clones alone and is incomplete. The profile covers approximately 90,000 clones, with 77% appearing a single time and about 2% taken by the ten largest. The sequencing sample was made of PBMCs. The source of these receptors is a boy under 18 in good health and CMV-seronegative.

V is TRBV2 and J is TRBJ2-2; 9 bases are shared with TRBD2. Germline trimming cut 6 bases from V and 4 bases from J; bases unmatched to any gene: 6. The CDR3 length is 15 residues. Germline V CDR1 and CDR2: SNHLY, FYNNEI. The DNA for the CDR3 is TGTGCCAGCAGGCTACTAGCGGGTAGCACCGGGGAGCTGTTTTTT. This encodes CASRLLAGSTGELFF.

The chain links TRBV15 to TRBJ1-1; weak D call: TRBD1 (5 bases). The CDR3 runs to 14 residues. Germline values: CDR1 LNHNV, CDR2 YYDKDF (reference sequence). V gave up 6 bases and J gave up 4 bases, with 15 bases separating them. CDR3 sequence (DNA): TGTGCCACCAGAGAACCCGGGGGTACCACTGAAGCTTTCTTT. This gives the protein CATREPGGTTEAFF.

The V and J genes are TRBV6-5 and TRBJ1-1; D possibly corresponds to TRBD1 (5 bases). Germline V gives CDR1 MNHEY, CDR2 SVGAGI. The CDR3 totals 14 residues. V lost 3 bases, J lost 5 bases, and 13 bases lay in between. Here the CDR3 reads CASSYGGALTEAFF. DNA for the CDR3: TGTGCCAGCAGTTATGGAGGGGCTTTAACTGAAGCTTTCTTT.

The gene calls are TRBV30 and TRBJ1-5; weak D call: TRBD1 (6 bases). Germline assignment: CDR1 GTSNPN and CDR2 SVGIG (reference sequence). This CDR3 is built from 14 residues. V lost 4 bases and J 0 bases, leaving 10 bases between the germline ends. CDR3 bases: TGTGCCTGGAACAGGGCTTATAGCAATCAGCCCCAGCATTTT. Its translation: CAWNRAYSNQPQHF.

The rearrangement links TRBV7-6 to TRBJ2-1, with D hard to call. Trimming shortened V by 4 bases and J by 3 bases, and 4 bases separated the two germline ends. CDR3 length: 12 residues. CDR1 and CDR2 (germline): SGHVS, FNYEAQ. CDR3 sequence reads: CASSSRYNEQFF. CDR3 nucleotide sequence: TGTGCCAGCAGCTCCCGCTACAATGAGCAGTTCTTC. The variable domain in full, with the rest retrieved from reference TRBV7-6 and TRBJ2-1, is GAGVSQSPRYKVTKRGQDVALRCDPISGHVSLYWYRQALGQGPEFLTYFNYEAQQDKSGLPNDRFSAERPEGSISTLTIQRTEQRDSAMYRCASSSRYNEQFFGPGTRLTVL.

The chain combines TRBV7-8 with TRBJ2-3, with D possibly TRBD1 on 5 matching bases. Germline V gene sequence: CDR1 SGHVS, CDR2 FQNEAQ. Trimming cost V 6 bases and J 2 bases, with 15 bases left between them. The length of the CDR3 is 15 residues. CDR3 amino acids: CASSGRTKATDTQYF. CDR3 sequence (DNA): TGTGCCAGCAGTGGTCGGACAAAAGCCACAGATACGCAGTATTTT. The whole variable domain, filled in from reference TRBV7-8 and TRBJ2-3, reads GAGVSQSPRYKVAKRGQDVALRCDPISGHVSLFWYQQALGQGPEFLTYFQNEAQLDKSGLPSDRFFAERPEGSVSTLKIQRTQQEDSAVYLCASSGRTKATDTQYFGPGTRLTVL.

This CDR3 reads CASRAGTGAYQPQHF. The CDR3 DNA sequence: TGTGCCAGCAGGGCCGGGACAGGGGCTTATCAGCCCCAGCATTTT. The J gene is TRBJ1-5, the V gene TRBV7-2, with 10 bases aligning to TRBD1. Germline CDR1 reads SGHTA; CDR2 reads FQGNSA. The CDR3 totals 15 residues. V lost 6 bases and J lost 5; bases outside the gene matches: 7.

The rearrangement links TRBV5-4 to TRBJ2-2, with 8 bases lining up with TRBD2. Germline CDR1 SGHNT, CDR2 YYREEE (reference sequence). V shed 4 bases, J shed 0 bases, and the junction held 2 bases outside the gene matches. This CDR3 contains 15 residues. The CDR3, as DNA: TGTGCCAGCAGCCCGGGACTAGCGAACACCGGGGAGCTGTTTTTT. Protein sequence: CASSPGLANTGELFF.

The table lists this clone with a few counts. The V and J genes are TRBV27 and TRBJ2-1; TRBD2 might be the D (6 bases). Trimming removed 8 bases from V and 4 bases from J, with 15 bases in between. CDR3 length: 14 residues. CDR1 and CDR2 from the germline V gene are MNHEY and SMNVEV (reference sequence). CDR3: CASSSPEGYNEQFF. The CDR3, as DNA: TGTGCCAGCTCCTCTCCGGAGGGATACAATGAGCAGTTCTTC.

The chain is built from TRBV19 and TRBJ2-7; 10 bases align to TRBD1. The germline V gene has CDR1 LNHDA and CDR2 SQIVND (reference sequence). V was pared by 4 bases and J by 5 bases, with 8 bases of the junction left unmatched. The CDR3 sequence is 15 residues long. This CDR3 is CASSTGQGYGDEQYF. The CDR3 nucleotides are TGTGCCAGTAGTACGGGACAGGGGTATGGGGACGAGCAGTACTTC.

The CDR3 loop reads CASRRGLQETQYF. The CDR3 DNA follows: TGTGCCAGCAGACGGGGACTGCAAGAGACCCAGTACTTC. The chain recombines TRBV28 with TRBJ2-5; tentatively, D is TRBD2 (6 bases). Looked up from germline, CDR1 is MDHEN and CDR2 is SYDVKM. The V end lost 6 bases, the J end lost 2 bases, and 10 bases lay between the germline ends. The CDR3 totals 13 residues.